Given below is one T cell receptor beta chain in context. The CDR3 is 16 amino acids. Trimming removed 4 bases from V and 5 bases from J, with 17 bases in between. CDR1 LGHDT and CDR2 YNNKEL come from the germline V gene (reference sequence). The sample is drawn from a study of T-cell reconstitution after alpha-beta-depleted transplantation in children. Unique molecular identifiers were incorporated into the prepared TCRbeta library. From the PCR reads, TCRdb called clonotypes with MiXCR, one entry per CDR3 protein. Here the sample spans about 360,000 distinct CDR3 sequences, about an eighth being singletons.

Source: PBMCs, taken from the stem cell graft. This clonotype was obtained from a human donor who donated a stem cell graft to a child with Fanconi anemia. V and J are TRBV3-1 and TRBJ1-4; D remains ambiguous. The CDR3 spells CASSPQIRTDNEKLFF. CDR3 bases: TGTGCCAGCAGCCCCCAAATCCGTACAGACAATGAAAAACTGTTTTTT.